This T cell receptor beta chain was identified in a study of shared clonotypes between healthy human individuals. V was clipped by 4 bases and J by 5 bases; unmatched bases: 8. CDR3 size: 14 residues. CDR1 and CDR2 from the germline V gene are MNHEY and SVGAGI. A word on this clone: Its antigen is unidentified.

Every immunoSEQ plate was one replicate of a subset's evenly spread DNA. Only in-frame clones appear in the TCRdb table, and some are missing; sequencing was by immunoSEQ multiplex PCR. The sample lists 1.5 million to 1.9 million clones, approximately 98% occurring once. CD45RA-negative memory and CD45RA+ naive subsets were split from the CD4+ cells. Points from the study as a whole: Sample collection involved blood only; tissue repertoires are likely different.

This chain connects TRBV6-5 to TRBJ2-7; 7 bases match TRBD1. The receptor was isolated from a man under 40 in good health. Sequencing input: naive CD4+ T cells sorted from blood. Subset denoted: CD45RA+ positively selected. In nucleotides, the CDR3 is TGTGCCAGCAGTTTGGGGCAGGGGGTCCACGAGCAGTACTTC. It encodes CASSLGQGVHEQYF.